This T cell receptor (beta chain) was identified in a study of T cells in Graves' hyperthyroidism and ophthalmopathy. General study findings and limits: Most thyroid clonotypes that were expanded above 0.001 also turned up in blood.

Amplification yielded TCR beta CDR3 regions, with RNA transcripts as the source. The HTBI primer set was used in a first-round RT-PCR of the TCR CDR3. One entry per CDR3 protein results from TCRdb running MiXCR on the multiplex PCR reads. The repertoire includes under 300,000 distinct CDR3 sequences, 13% of them detected once, and 6.5% to 10% sits in the top ten. This clonotype was detected ten times or more. Its antigen is as yet unknown. Germline-derived CDR1 and CDR2 are ENHRY and SYGVKD. Trimming removed 2 bases from V and 2 bases from J, with 10 bases in between. The CDR3 extends over 14 amino acids.

The J gene is TRBJ2-7, the V gene TRBV10-3, with unresolved D. Input material: blood. The source of this sequence is a woman between 25 and 40 years old with Graves' hyperthyroidism that later progressed to Graves' ophthalmopathy. CDR3 in DNA: TGTGCCATCAGTGAGGCGACCGGTCCCTACGAGCAGTACTTC. Amino acid sequence: CAISEATGPYEQYF.